One sample yielded the 15 T cell receptor beta chains listed below, sequenced in a study of blood T cell repertoires in COVID-19. Some clones are missing from TCRdb's copy, which holds only in-frame ones; the method was immunoSEQ multiplex PCR. Of about 58,000 clones listed, 80% to 95% are singletons. Input material: peripheral blood. The receptors come from a man over 45 with active COVID-19.

The V gene is TRBV7-9, the J gene TRBJ2-5; D gene unclear. The CDR3 runs 10 residues. Per the germline V gene, CDR1 is SEHNR and CDR2 is FQNEAQ (reference sequence). The CDR3, as DNA: TGTGCGAGCCTCGGGGAGACCCAGTACTTC. Translated: CASLGETQYF.

V is TRBV11-3 and J is TRBJ2-3; 8 bases are a match to TRBD2. This CDR3 has 14 amino acids. Trimming at V came to 1 base and at J to 3 bases, leaving 0 bases not matched to a gene. The germline V gene has CDR1 SGHNT and CDR2 YENEEA. CDR3 DNA sequence: TGTGCCAGCAGCTTAGTAGCGGGGACAGATACGCAGTATTTT. It translates to CASSLVAGTDTQYF.

This clone is a singleton in its sample. The chain joins TRBV20-1 to TRBJ1-1; D ambiguous. The CDR3 runs 12 residues. Per germline, CDR1 DFQATT and CDR2 SNEGSKA (reference sequence). V lost 3 bases and J lost 5, with 10 bases in between. As DNA, the CDR3 is TGCAGTGCTAGTCACACCGGGACTGAAGCTTTCTTT. Amino acid sequence: CSASHTGTEAFF.

This clone has a single count. This rearrangement joins TRBV6-1 to TRBJ1-6; possible D gene TRBD1, 5 bases. Trimming pared 0 bases from V and 5 bases from J, leaving 11 bases between. Germline loops: CDR1 MNHNS, CDR2 SASEGT. The CDR3 covers 16 residues. The chain's CDR3 is CASSEASRVNNSPLHF. CDR3 bases: TGTGCCAGCAGTGAAGCGAGCAGGGTTAATAATTCACCCCTCCACTTT.

The V and J genes are TRBV2 and TRBJ2-7; TRBD2 might be the D (6 bases). The CDR3 consists of 12 residues. Trimming cost V 9 bases and J 6 bases, with 15 bases left between them. Germline V CDR1 and CDR2: SNHLY, FYNNEI. CDR3 sequence (DNA): TGTGCCAGTGCCCCGGGACTCTCCGAGCAGTACTTC. Its protein is CASAPGLSEQYF.

The V and J genes are TRBV7-8 and TRBJ2-7, with 9 bases that match TRBD1. Germline CDR1 and CDR2: SGHVS and FQNEAQ. V trimming: 5 bases; J trimming: 5 bases; junction bases outside the gene matches: 10. The CDR3 has 15 amino acids. The CDR3 loop is CASSGGQGTGNEQYF. As DNA, the CDR3 is TGTGCCAGCAGCGGGGGACAGGGCACGGGCAACGAGCAGTACTTC.

This chain's CDR3 is CASSLSQLRGGGYNSPLHF. The CDR3, as DNA: TGTGCCAGCAGTTTATCCCAACTAAGGGGGGGCGGCTATAATTCACCCCTCCACTTT. V and J are TRBV27 and TRBJ1-6; TRBD1 might be the D (6 bases). The germline V and J ends were trimmed by 0 bases and 3 bases, with 18 bases remaining between them. The CDR3 contains 19 residues. In germline, CDR1 is MNHEY, CDR2 SMNVEV (reference sequence).

The genes are TRBV21-1 and TRBJ2-7; TRBD1, as called in the table, went unchecked against the DNA. TRBV21-1 is described as a pseudogene. The CDR3 spans 12 residues. The DNA for the CDR3 is TGTGCCAGCATTCAGGGGAATAGGTGGCAGTACTTC. It encodes CASIQGNRWQYF.

The chain combines TRBV10-3 with TRBJ2-1; possibly TRBD2 for D (7 bases). This CDR3 spans 15 amino acids. Per germline, CDR1 ENHRY and CDR2 SYGVKD. The ends were cut back, 8 bases at V and 8 bases at J, with 22 bases in the middle. The CDR3 region is CAISGRRGARDEQFF. CDR3 DNA sequence: TGTGCCATCTCAGGACGACGGGGGGCGAGGGATGAGCAGTTCTTC.

The rearrangement uses TRBV5-1 and TRBJ1-4, with D perhaps matching TRBD1 (6 bases). V lost 4 bases and J 8 bases, leaving 15 bases between the germline ends. The CDR3 runs 14 residues. Germline V CDR1 and CDR2: SGHRS, YFSETQ. The DNA for the CDR3 is TGCGCCAGCAGCGAAGGGGGGGACTCGGAAAAACTGTTTTTT. Translation: CASSEGGDSEKLFF.

The V and J genes are TRBV27 and TRBJ2-1, with TRBD2 identical over 8 bases. Germline values: CDR1 MNHEY, CDR2 SMNVEV (reference sequence). The CDR3 extends over 17 amino acids. Trimming removed 6 bases from V and 6 bases from J; junction bases left unmatched: 16. Here the CDR3 reads CASSFRGASGPLNEQFF. Written as DNA, the CDR3 is TGTGCCAGCAGCTTCCGGGGGGCTAGCGGGCCCCTCAATGAGCAGTTCTTC.

The chain is built from TRBV7-3 and TRBJ2-1; 10 bases are a match to TRBD2. The CDR3 length is 16 residues. Germline CDR1 is SGHTA and CDR2 is FQGTGA. Trimming at V came to 6 bases and at J to 2 bases, leaving 7 bases not matched to a gene. The CDR3 region is CASSSGSGRAYNEQFF. As DNA, the CDR3 is TGTGCCAGCAGTTCGGGAAGCGGGAGGGCCTACAATGAGCAGTTCTTC. Complete variable domain (other parts from reference TRBV7-3 and TRBJ2-1): GAGVSQTPSNKVTEKGKYVELRCDPISGHTALYWYRQSLGQGPEFLIYFQGTGAADDSGLPNDRFFAVRPEGSVSTLKIQRTERGDSAVYLCASSSGSGRAYNEQFFGPGTRLTVL.

V usage is TRBV11-2 and J usage is TRBJ1-6; TRBD1 matches 10 bases. This CDR3 spans 17 amino acids. CDR1 is SGHAT, CDR2 FQNNGV, per germline. Losses at the gene ends were 6 bases for V and 2 bases for J; bases not matched to a gene: 7. The CDR3 sequence is CASSHTDRGAYNSPLHF. CDR3 bases: TGTGCCAGCAGTCATACGGACAGGGGGGCCTATAATTCACCCCTCCACTTT.

This chain links TRBV3-1 (or the pseudogene TRBV3-2) with TRBJ2-3; possibly TRBD1 for D (5 bases). The V gene lost 0 bases and the J gene lost 6 bases, with 13 bases spanning the gap. CDR1 and CDR2 (germline): LGHDT, YNNKEL (reference sequence). CDR3 length: 15 amino acids. For the CDR3, the DNA is TGTGCCAGCAGCCAAGATTTCCCAGGGATGGATACGCAGTATTTT. This encodes CASSQDFPGMDTQYF.

The V gene is TRBV18, the J gene TRBJ2-7, with 7 bases aligning to TRBD2. J lost 2 bases, V lost 4 bases, and 5 bases had no gene match. Germline V gives CDR1 KGHSH, CDR2 LQKENI. The CDR3 loop spans 14 amino acids. In nucleotides, the CDR3 is TGTGCCAGCTCACGGGAGGGAGGGGCCTACGAGCAGTACTTC. This translates into CASSREGGAYEQYF.